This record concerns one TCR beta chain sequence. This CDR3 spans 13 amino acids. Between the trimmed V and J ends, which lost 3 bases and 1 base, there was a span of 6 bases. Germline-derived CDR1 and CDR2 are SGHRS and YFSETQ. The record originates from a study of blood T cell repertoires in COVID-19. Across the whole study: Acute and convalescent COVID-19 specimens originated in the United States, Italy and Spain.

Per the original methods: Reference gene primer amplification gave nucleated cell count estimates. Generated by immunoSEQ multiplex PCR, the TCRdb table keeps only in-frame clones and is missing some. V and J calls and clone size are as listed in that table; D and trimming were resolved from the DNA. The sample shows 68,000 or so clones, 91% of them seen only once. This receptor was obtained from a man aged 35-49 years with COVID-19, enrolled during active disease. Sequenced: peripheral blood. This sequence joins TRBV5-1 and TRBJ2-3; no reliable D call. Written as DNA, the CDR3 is TGCGCCAGCAGCTCCACTGGCACAGATACGCAGTATTTT. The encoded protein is CASSSTGTDTQYF.